Listed below are T cell receptor beta chains from one sample, sequenced in a study of T-cell memory formation after mild COVID-19. MiXCR was run by TCRdb on the 5' RACE reads, yielding one entry per CDR3 protein. The sample includes over 150,000 distinct CDR3 sequences, around 18% of them seen just once. Specimen: PBMCs or a T cell subset sorted from them (not recorded which). Receptor source: a man younger than 35 who had mild COVID-19 (a few samples of this study predate the infection). Cell type and time point are not known. CDR3s include the opening cysteine and the closing phenylalanine or tryptophan. A D gene is named only where the DNA matches it firmly. Where a row states a size, it is once, few, many or the class of an expanded clone; other rows omit it.

j_call	clone_size	d_call	v_call	cdr3_aa	cdr3_nt
TRBJ2-1	NA	NA	TRBV20-1	CSASQPSNEQFF	TGCAGTGCTTCCCAGCCCAGCAATGAGCAGTTCTTC
TRBJ1-1	many	NA	TRBV20-1	CSVTGIYTEAFF	TGCAGTGTTACAGGGATTTACACTGAAGCTTTCTTT
TRBJ2-3	NA	NA	TRBV7-2	CASSESLLADTQYF	TGTGCCAGCAGCGAGAGCTTGCTAGCAGATACGCAGTATTTT
TRBJ2-3	NA	TRBD2	TRBV11-1	CASSARLAGGRDTQYF	TGTGCCAGCAGCGCCCGACTAGCGGGGGGTCGGGATACGCAGTATTTT
TRBJ1-5	NA	NA	TRBV28	CASSTPGRGPNQPQHF	TGTGCCAGCAGCACCCCGGGTAGGGGCCCCAATCAGCCCCAGCATTTT
TRBJ2-3	NA	TRBD1	TRBV24-1	CATSDQTTGHPDTQYF	TGTGCCACCAGTGACCAAACGACAGGGCACCCAGATACGCAGTATTTT
TRBJ2-1	NA	NA	TRBV11-2	CASSLVRNEQFF	TGTGCCAGCAGCTTAGTTAGGAATGAGCAGTTCTTC
TRBJ1-1	NA	TRBD1	TRBV4-2	CASSPGDRGWANTEAFF	TGTGCCAGCAGCCCGGGGGACAGGGGATGGGCGAACACTGAAGCTTTCTTT
TRBJ2-1	NA	NA	TRBV7-2	CASSLVGGYYNEQFF	TGTGCCAGCAGCTTAGTCGGGGGCTATTACAATGAGCAGTTCTTC
TRBJ2-1	few	NA	TRBV7-2	CASSLNPEDSYNEQFF	TGTGCCAGCAGCTTAAACCCAGAGGACTCCTACAATGAGCAGTTCTTC
TRBJ1-2	few	TRBD1	TRBV4-3	CASSQQRQGRWGYTF	TGCGCCAGCAGCCAACAGCGACAGGGGCGCTGGGGCTACACCTTC
TRBJ1-2	once	NA	TRBV7-2	CASSGTTGTYGYTF	TGTGCCAGCAGCGGAACGACAGGCACCTATGGCTACACCTTC
TRBJ2-5	NA	NA	TRBV28	CASSPDRWLGETQYF	TGTGCCAGCAGCCCTGACAGGTGGCTGGGGGAGACCCAGTACTTC
TRBJ1-2	few	NA	TRBV7-2	CASSLGQIGGYTF	TGTGCCAGCAGCTTAGGCCAGATAGGAGGTTACACCTTC
TRBJ1-6	few	NA	TRBV7-9	CASSPGLSGNSPLHF	TGTGCCAGCAGCCCTGGCTTGTCCGGGAATTCACCCCTCCACTTT
TRBJ1-2	NA	NA	TRBV9	CASTAGANYGYTF	TGTGCCAGCACGGCTGGAGCTAACTATGGCTACACCTTC
TRBJ2-3	NA	NA	TRBV7-2	CASNKGPANPTDTQYF	TGTGCCAGCAACAAAGGCCCAGCGAACCCTACAGATACGCAGTATTTT
TRBJ2-7	NA	NA	TRBV6-1	CASPQEGSYEQYF	TGTGCCAGTCCCCAAGAGGGTTCCTACGAGCAGTACTTC
TRBJ1-5	NA	NA	TRBV6-2/TRBV6-3	CASSYVGNQPQHF	TGTGCCAGCAGTTACGTAGGGAATCAGCCCCAGCATTTT
TRBJ2-7	NA	NA	TRBV20-1	CSAHPGLVYEQYF	TGCAGTGCTCACCCGGGACTGGTCTACGAGCAGTACTTC
TRBJ2-3	few	TRBD2	TRBV7-6	CASSSRTSGGPTDTQYF	TGTGCCAGCAGCTCCCGGACTAGCGGGGGACCCACAGATACGCAGTATTTT
TRBJ1-2	NA	NA	TRBV6-5	CASSPDRLYGYTF	TGTGCCAGCAGCCCCGACAGGCTCTATGGCTACACCTTC
TRBJ2-5	NA	TRBD2	TRBV20-1	CSAPRQRGGYQETQYF	TGCAGTGCTCCGAGGCAGCGGGGGGGATACCAAGAGACCCAGTACTTC
TRBJ2-3	NA	NA	TRBV5-4	CASSLDLRNTQYF	TGTGCCAGCAGCTTGGATCTGAGAAATACGCAGTATTTT
TRBJ2-2	NA	NA	TRBV7-9	CASSLKVGSERTGELFF	TGTGCCAGCAGCTTAAAAGTTGGCTCAGAACGGACCGGGGAGCTGTTTTTT
TRBJ1-5	many	TRBD1	TRBV6-1	CASSDPGQGRDQPQHF	TGTGCCAGCAGTGACCCCGGACAGGGGAGGGATCAGCCCCAGCATTTT
TRBJ2-7	few	TRBD2	TRBV18	CASSLGLAREYEQYF	TGTGCCAGCTCACTGGGACTAGCGAGGGAATACGAGCAGTACTTC
TRBJ1-6	NA	NA	TRBV2	CASRPGPDSHLHF	TGTGCCAGCAGACCGGGACCGGATTCACACCTCCACTTT
TRBJ1-2	NA	TRBD1	TRBV4-3	CASSYTGDFIYGYTF	TGCGCCAGCAGCTATACAGGGGACTTCATTTATGGCTACACCTTC
TRBJ2-1	NA	NA	TRBV12-3/TRBV12-4	CASSFGGLRYNEQFF	TGTGCCAGCAGTTTCGGCGGGCTCAGGTACAATGAGCAGTTCTTC
TRBJ1-1	few	NA	TRBV14	CASSLQAEAFF	TGTGCCAGCAGCCTGCAGGCTGAAGCTTTCTTT
TRBJ2-3	many	TRBD1	TRBV5-1	CASTQTGTTDTQYF	TGCGCCAGCACCCAGACAGGGACCACAGATACGCAGTATTTT
TRBJ1-2	few	TRBD1	TRBV28	CASSSGGMGYTF	TGTGCCAGCAGTTCAGGGGGCATGGGCTACACCTTC
TRBJ1-5	NA	NA	TRBV2	CASTWTGFYDQPQHF	TGTGCCAGCACTTGGACGGGGTTCTATGATCAGCCCCAGCATTTT
TRBJ2-3	NA	NA	TRBV5-1	CASSWGHTDTQYF	TGCGCCAGCAGCTGGGGCCACACAGATACGCAGTATTTT
TRBJ1-2	few	NA	TRBV5-1	CASSGDGASYGYTF	TGCGCCAGCAGCGGAGACGGGGCATCCTATGGCTACACCTTC
TRBJ2-3	few	NA	TRBV6-5	CASSYKQLTDTQYF	TGTGCCAGCAGTTACAAGCAGCTCACAGATACGCAGTATTTT
TRBJ1-2	NA	NA	TRBV7-8	CASSLSQSYGYTF	TGTGCCAGCAGCTTATCACAGTCCTATGGCTACACCTTC
TRBJ1-2	once	NA	TRBV20-1	CSAPRGGNYGYTF	TGCAGTGCCCCGAGGGGGGGTAACTATGGCTACACCTTC
TRBJ1-6	NA	NA	TRBV6-6	CASSFGQYNSPLHF	TGTGCCAGCAGTTTCGGACAGTATAATTCACCCCTCCACTTT
TRBJ2-5	NA	TRBD2	TRBV7-2	CASSRTSASQETQYF	TGTGCCAGCAGCCGGACTAGCGCATCCCAAGAGACCCAGTACTTC
TRBJ1-3	NA	NA	TRBV11-2	CASRSVGRRISGNTIYF	TGTGCCAGCAGGAGCGTCGGACGGAGAATTTCTGGAAACACCATATATTTT
TRBJ2-1	few	TRBD1	TRBV24-1	CATSDFGQGAGEQFF	TGTGCCACCAGTGATTTCGGCCAGGGGGCTGGGGAGCAGTTCTTC
TRBJ1-5	NA	NA	TRBV12-3/TRBV12-4	CASSFDGNQPQHF	TGTGCCAGCAGTTTCGATGGGAATCAGCCCCAGCATTTT
TRBJ1-5	NA	NA	TRBV20-1	CSARGLGSINQPQHF	TGCAGTGCTAGAGGGTTGGGCAGCATCAATCAGCCCCAGCATTTT
TRBJ2-7	NA	NA	TRBV18	CASSPPGRSYEQYF	TGTGCCAGCTCACCACCGGGTCGCTCCTACGAGCAGTACTTC
TRBJ2-1	NA	TRBD1	TRBV2	CASTPDRGDEQFF	TGTGCCAGCACTCCGGACAGGGGAGATGAGCAGTTCTTC
TRBJ1-2	few	NA	TRBV12-3/TRBV12-4	CASSLGQGTGYTF	TGTGCCAGCAGTTTAGGCCAGGGCACTGGCTACACCTTC